Described below is a single TCR beta chain sequence and its context. Trimming removed 0 bases from V and 0 bases from J; junction bases left unmatched: 7. The germline V gene has CDR1 DFQATT and CDR2 SNEGSKA (reference sequence). The CDR3 contains 18 residues. PCR was performed a second time for about 6 to 12 cycles using a sample-barcoded 5' primer and a J-beta primer mix. TCRdb passed the 5' RACE reads through MiXCR, listing each CDR3 protein once. The sample holds approximately 690,000 distinct CDR3 sequences, roughly 58% seen once. This sample was included in a study of blood T cells in healthy people across ages.

J is TRBJ2-6 and V is TRBV20-1, with 8 bases matching TRBD2. This TCR derives from a man aged 60 to 69 in good health. Sequencing was done on a sample of blood. CDR3 DNA sequence: TGCAGTGCTAGAGATGTGGAGCGGGGGTACTCTGGGGCCAACGTCCTGACTTTC. Translation: CSARDVERGYSGANVLTF.